These 6 T cell receptor beta chains were all obtained from the same sample, sequenced in a study of naive and memory T cell subsets. Both TRBC1 and TRBC2 were covered by a beta constant-region primer of two equimolar oligonucleotides. TCRdb analysed the UMI-ligation and nested PCR reads with MiXCR anew, one entry per CDR3 protein. The sample contains around 23,000 distinct CDR3 sequences, 11% of which appear only once. The sequenced sample was central memory CD8+ T cells from blood. Receptor source: a human donor in good health.

V and J are TRBV9 and TRBJ2-7; possibly TRBD2 for D (5 bases). Between the trimmed V and J ends, which lost 0 bases and 0 bases, there was a span of 10 bases. The CDR3 consists of 15 residues. Germline CDR1 SGDLS, CDR2 YYNGEE. CDR3 in DNA: TGTGCCAGCAGCGTAGCAAGCGGCCGCTCCTACGAGCAGTACTTC. Translating it yields CASSVASGRSYEQYF.

This clonotype was seen repeatedly, ten times or more. The chain has TRBV12-3 or TRBV12-4 and TRBJ1-3; D is uncertain. There are 12 residues in the CDR3. Between the trimmed V and J ends, which lost 4 bases and 3 bases, there was a span of 4 bases. The CDR3 DNA sequence: TGTGCCAGCAGTTGGCGTGGAAACACCATATATTTT. Encoded protein: CASSWRGNTIYF.

The chain carries TRBV5-1 and TRBJ2-7; TRBD1 matches at 10 bases. V trimming: 3 bases; J trimming: 5 bases; junction bases outside the gene matches: 8. Germline CDR1 and CDR2: SGHRS and YFSETQ. CDR3 length equals 15 residues. The CDR3 region has the DNA TGCGCCAGCAGCTCGCCGGGACAGGGGATCGACGAGCAGTACTTC. It codes for CASSSPGQGIDEQYF.

The chain employs TRBV4-1 and TRBJ2-6; D not certain. V shed 4 bases and J shed 0 bases, with 16 bases lying between them. The CDR3 is 18 amino acids. The germline V gene encodes CDR1 MGHRA and CDR2 YSYEKL. CDR3 amino acids: CASSLKMGFSSGANVLTF. CDR3 nucleotide sequence: TGCGCCAGCAGCCTAAAGATGGGGTTTAGCTCTGGGGCCAACGTCCTGACTTTC.

The table lists this clonotype with many counts. V usage is TRBV5-1 and J usage is TRBJ1-1; the match to TRBD1 covers 11 bases. The CDR3 has 16 residues. With V trimmed by 0 bases and J by 3 bases, 4 bases remained unmatched. Germline V gene data show CDR1 as SGHRS and CDR2 as YFSETQ. This chain's CDR3 is CASSLGTGGLYTEAFF. The CDR3 nucleotides read TGCGCCAGCAGCTTGGGGACAGGGGGCCTCTACACTGAAGCTTTCTTT. The variable domain in full, completed from reference TRBV5-1 and TRBJ1-1, reads KAGVTQTPRYLIKTRGQQVTLSCSPISGHRSVSWYQQTPGQGLQFLFEYFSETQRNKGNFPGRFSGRQFSNSRSEMNVSTLELGDSALYLCASSLGTGGLYTEAFFGQGTRLTVV.

J is TRBJ2-7 and V is TRBV6-2 or TRBV6-3; no reliable D call. V was pared by 6 bases and J by 6 bases, with 15 bases between. The CDR3 is 13 residues long. CDR1 is MNHEY, CDR2 SVGEGT, per germline. The CDR3 sequence: CASSPVGMSEQYF. Written as DNA, the CDR3 is TGTGCCAGCAGCCCCGTAGGGATGAGCGAGCAGTACTTC.